This TCR beta chain stems from a study of early T cells in non-severe SARS-CoV-2 infection (dated by TCRdb to the early 2020s). For the wider study: Because TCR sequencing relied on bulk RNA taken from unsorted whole blood, pairing of alpha and beta chains was not possible.

General conclusions and limits of the study: Matching against VDJdb was skewed toward anti-spike CD8 responses, likely underestimated virus-specific expansions, and missed private and CD4 specificities.

The study was a case-control design nested within a healthcare worker cohort in London, UK, with weekly nasopharyngeal swab PCR tests and blood sampling. Between 23 and 31 March 2020, the week of the UK lockdown, healthcare workers were enrolled and then followed up weekly for as long as 16 weeks. Receptor libraries were prepared by 5' RACE. The sequencer was a NextSeq 500. In the TCR library protocol, unique molecular identifiers were attached to individual cDNA molecules to correct for PCR bias and sequencing error. Sequencing covered both TCR alpha and beta chains, and within each sample the abundances of alpha and beta sequences were tightly co-correlated. Regarding the original processing steps: V gene, J gene and CDR3 annotation of TCR sequences was performed with Decombinator V4. Expanded TCRs were defined as changing significantly between any two time points under a Poisson model with p below 0.0001. TCR abundances were normalised to the total number of TCRs sequenced per sample and expressed as counts per million. MAIT TCRs were defined by TRAV1-2 paired with TRAJ12, TRAJ20 or TRAJ33, and iNKT TCRs by TRAV10 paired with TRAJ18. VDJdb, accessed 1 November 2021, was searched for CMV, EBV and SARS-CoV-2 annotated TCRs, excluding TCRs annotated for multiple antigens. TCRdb trimmed public reads at Q25 via fastp, called clones via MiXCR and kept in-frame beta chains. Rows matching on CDR3 protein sequence are summarized as one entry with the most common DNA and genes. What appears here as the V and J calls and clone size reflects TCRdb's work, not the paper's. Across this sample there are 98,000 or so distinct CDR3 sequences, with about 10% seen only once. The top ten constitute approximately 5% of the sample.

Comment on this clonotype: The antigen this receptor binds is unknown. The record has no base qualities; no much larger clone is one base away.

V and J are truncated by 5 bases and 7 bases respectively, leaving an intervening sequence of 15 bases. From the cysteine through the phenylalanine, the CDR3 covers 13 amino acids. Only the CDR3 DNA is retained, 39 bases long and in frame from the first base. Source material: whole blood. The rearranged segments are TRBV12-3 or TRBV12-4 and TRBJ2-7, with TRBD1 perhaps the D gene, on 6 matching bases. The source of this sequence is an adult who was a healthcare worker with PCR-confirmed SARS-CoV-2 infection or an uninfected control (not recorded which). The nucleotide sequence is given as TGTGCCAGCAGTCACAGGGAGCAGTTGGAGCAGTACTTC. This encodes CASSHREQLEQYF.